These 27 T cell receptor beta chains came from one sample sequenced in a study of shared clonotypes between healthy human individuals (dated by TCRdb to 2020 to 2022). CD8 naive samples were obtained by positive selection for CCR7 among CD45RO-negative cells, yielding a CD45RA+CCR7+ population from which TemRA cells were excluded. Library preparation used the immunoSEQ multiplex PCR assay. The table comes from immuneACCESS by way of TCRdb, which keeps in-frame sequences with V and J called. Part of the clones is missing from these tables; in studies checked, under half for an unresolved V gene and the rest for unknown reasons. The sample data list some 2 million clones, and about 95% of these were observed just once. Of the sample, 1.1% falls within the top ten clones. Material: naive CD8+ T cells sorted from blood. The cell subset or site tag for this specimen amounts to: CD45RA+CCR7+. Receptors originate from a man younger than 35 in good health.

CDR3 nucleotide sequence: TGTGCCAGCAGTTTACAAGGGGTAACTAATGAAAAACTGTTTTTT. Amino acid sequence: CASSLQGVTNEKLFF. The chain has TRBV28 and TRBJ1-4; maybe TRBD1 (5 bases). Germline lookup yields CDR1 MDHEN and CDR2 SYDVKM. The CDR3 totals 15 residues. Trimming pared 2 bases from V and 1 base from J, leaving 8 bases between. The variable domain in full, completed from reference TRBV28 and TRBJ1-4, reads DVKVTQSSRYLVKRTGEKVFLECVQDMDHENMFWYRQDPGLGLRLIYFSYDVKMKEKGDIPEGYSVSREKKERFSLILESASTNQTSMYLCASSLQGVTNEKLFFGSGTQLSVL.

For this clone: Other DNA sequences in this specimen translate into the identical CDR3. The chain couples TRBV6-5 to TRBJ1-1; no clear D gene. CDR3 length equals 13 residues. V dropped 5 bases and J dropped 1 base, with 8 bases sitting between them. Germline CDR1 reads MNHEY; CDR2 reads SVGAGI. The CDR3 coding sequence is TGTGCCAGCAGTAGACTGGGGAACACTGAAGCTTTCTTT. It codes for CASSRLGNTEAFF.

V gene TRBV6-5 combines with J gene TRBJ1-6; D unclear. CDR1 MNHEY and CDR2 SVGAGI come from the germline V gene. The CDR3 spans 15 residues. Trimming left V 7 bases short and J 1 base short, with 11 bases between. CDR3 sequence: CASTQGASYNSPLHF. DNA of the CDR3: TGTGCCAGCACACAAGGTGCTTCCTATAATTCACCCCTCCACTTT.

This clone was observed a single time. The chain carries TRBV15 and TRBJ2-5, with D perhaps TRBD2 (5 bases). This CDR3 is 14 amino acids long. The germline CDR1 and CDR2 sequences are LNHNV and YYDKDF (reference sequence). The V gene lost 4 bases and the J gene lost 2 bases, with 11 bases spanning the gap. CDR3 nucleotides: TGTGCCACCAGCAAAGGGCCGGGGCAAGAGACCCAGTACTTC. Its translation: CATSKGPGQETQYF.

As regards this clone: The same CDR3 arises from other DNA sequences in this sample as well. CDR3 sequence reads: CASSIDGEDYGYTF. CDR3 bases: TGTGCCAGTAGTATTGATGGAGAGGACTATGGCTACACCTTC. The V call is TRBV19, the J call TRBJ1-2; D unclear. The CDR3 runs to 14 residues. V dropped 3 bases and J dropped 3 bases, with 11 bases sitting between them. Germline V CDR1 and CDR2: LNHDA, SQIVND (reference sequence).

This clone was seen once. The chain joins TRBV15 to TRBJ2-2; 9 bases are a match to TRBD1. Germline CDR1 reads LNHNV; CDR2 reads YYDKDF (reference sequence). V shed 7 bases, J shed 5 bases, and the junction held 11 bases outside the gene matches. There are 16 residues in the CDR3. For the CDR3, the DNA is TGTGCCACCAACAAAAGACAGGGGGTCATAACCGGGGAGCTGTTTTTT. Its protein product is CATNKRQGVITGELFF.

The V and J genes are TRBV4-3 and TRBJ2-1; D is uncertain. The V gene lost 0 bases and the J gene lost 8 bases, with 11 bases spanning the gap. The CDR3 covers 14 residues. The germline V gene has CDR1 LGHNA and CDR2 YSLEER. Written as DNA, the CDR3 is TGCGCCAGCAGCCAAGAAGGAGTTGGCTATGAGCAGTTCTTC. Its translation is CASSQEGVGYEQFF.

On this clone itself: Other DNA sequences in the same sample also yield this CDR3. The chain couples TRBV27 to TRBJ2-6; no definite D call. Trimming took 5 bases from V and 0 from J, leaving 5 bases between them. The length of the CDR3 is 14 residues. CDR1 is MNHEY, CDR2 SMNVEV, per germline (reference sequence). Here the CDR3 reads CASSPSSGANVLTF. The DNA for the CDR3 is TGTGCCAGCAGTCCTAGCTCTGGGGCCAACGTCCTGACTTTC.

This clone is a singleton in its sample. J is TRBJ2-7 and V is TRBV13; 9 positions match TRBD1. The CDR3 sequence is 14 residues long. In germline, CDR1 is PRHDT, CDR2 FYEKMQ (reference sequence). The V segment lost 8 bases and the J segment 5 bases; nucleotides outside the gene matches: 10. The CDR3 spells CASGWGTGINEQYF. DNA of the CDR3: TGTGCCAGCGGATGGGGGACAGGGATAAACGAGCAGTACTTC.

The V call is TRBV13, the J call TRBJ2-5; D is unclear. There are 13 residues in the CDR3. Germline CDR1 and CDR2: PRHDT and FYEKMQ (reference sequence). V was clipped by 5 bases and J by 2 bases, with 9 bases between them. In nucleotides, the CDR3 is TGTGCCAGCAGCCGTGAAACGCAAGAGACCCAGTACTTC. It is translated as CASSRETQETQYF.

The chain employs TRBV2 and TRBJ2-6, with no clear D. V lost 9 bases, J lost 8 bases, and 17 bases lay in between. Germline V gives CDR1 SNHLY, CDR2 FYNNEI. There are 14 residues in the CDR3. This CDR3 is CARSPSLHPNVLTF. DNA for the CDR3: TGTGCCAGGTCCCCCAGCCTCCATCCCAACGTCCTGACTTTC.

Comment on this clone: Other DNA sequences within the sample encode an identical CDR3. The V and J genes are TRBV27 and TRBJ2-3; D possibly corresponds to TRBD2 (6 bases). The CDR3 length is 12 residues. CDR1 is MNHEY, CDR2 SMNVEV, per germline (reference sequence). Trimming shortened V by 10 bases and J by 0 bases, and 8 bases separated the two germline ends. Here the CDR3 reads CATRGSTDTQYF. The CDR3 bases are TGTGCCACTCGGGGGAGCACAGATACGCAGTATTTT.

The rearrangement links TRBV29-1 to TRBJ2-5, with D hard to call. Germline-derived CDR1 and CDR2 are SQVTM and ANQGSEA. V was shortened by 7 bases and J by 9 bases, with 15 bases between the two germline ends. The CDR3 is 11 amino acids. DNA for the CDR3: TGCAGCGCTACGGACCAGTCGGCCCAGTACTTC. It is translated as CSATDQSAQYF.

Points on this clone: The identical CDR3 is also encoded by other nucleotide sequences in the sample. The chain is built from TRBV28 and TRBJ1-5, with 7 nucleotides matching TRBD1. Germline trimming cut 6 bases from V and 2 bases from J; bases unmatched to any gene: 4. Germline loops: CDR1 MDHEN, CDR2 SYDVKM. This CDR3 spans 14 amino acids. CDR3 region: CASSPGGGNQPQHF. The CDR3 DNA follows: TGTGCCAGCAGCCCAGGGGGTGGCAATCAGCCCCAGCATTTT.

This chain uses TRBV21-1 with TRBJ2-7; TRBD1 reflects the table's D call only, with no check against the DNA. TRBV21-1 is marked as a pseudogene. The CDR3 loop spans 16 amino acids. CDR3: CASSKGGRGDNGEQYF. DNA of the CDR3: TGTGCCAGCAGCAAAGGGGGCAGAGGGGACAATGGGGAGCAGTACTTC.

This sequence joins TRBV30 and TRBJ2-1; 11 nucleotides agree with TRBD1. The germline CDR1 and CDR2 sequences are GTSNPN and SVGIG (reference sequence). The CDR3 is 17 residues long. Unmatched junction bases numbered 11, after V lost 1 base and J lost 6 bases. CDR3 DNA sequence: TGTGCCTGGAGTGAAGCCCTTGGACAGGGGGCGAGCAATGAGCAGTTCTTC. It is translated as CAWSEALGQGASNEQFF.

The V and J genes are TRBV5-1 and TRBJ1-1, with a weak D call TRBD1 (5 bases). CDR1 SGHRS and CDR2 YFSETQ come from the germline V gene. V lost 6 bases, J lost 1 base, and 10 bases lay in between. The CDR3 contains 13 residues. The CDR3 coding sequence is TGCGCCAGCAACCAGGGCCGGAACACTGAAGCTTTCTTT. It specifies CASNQGRNTEAFF.

Only one count was recorded for this clone. The rearrangement uses TRBV2 and TRBJ2-7; tentatively, D is TRBD2 (6 bases). Germline V lookup: CDR1 SNHLY, CDR2 FYNNEI. The CDR3 extends over 14 amino acids. V was pared by 0 bases and J by 3 bases, with 9 bases between. The CDR3 sequence is CASSEAGGIYEQYF. The CDR3 region has the DNA TGTGCCAGCAGTGAAGCGGGAGGTATCTACGAGCAGTACTTC.

J is TRBJ2-7 and V is TRBV13, with D possibly being TRBD1 (5 bases). This CDR3 spans 15 amino acids. Looked up from germline, CDR1 is PRHDT and CDR2 is FYEKMQ (reference sequence). V dropped 2 bases and J dropped 4 bases, with 15 bases sitting between them. The chain's CDR3 is CASSLLAGHTYEQYF. The CDR3, as DNA: TGTGCCAGCAGCTTACTCGCAGGACACACATACGAGCAGTACTTC.

For this clone: At the DNA level, this CDR3 is encoded by other sequences in the same sample as well. The chain couples TRBV11-2 to TRBJ2-7; 9 bases match TRBD1. CDR3 size: 14 residues. Germline V gene lookup returns CDR1 SGHAT and CDR2 FQNNGV. Unmatched junction bases numbered 5, after V lost 5 bases and J lost 3 bases. CDR3 nucleotide sequence: TGTGCCAGCAGCCCGGGACAGGGCTACTACGAGCAGTACTTC. It codes for CASSPGQGYYEQYF.

Points on this clone: In the same sample, other DNA sequences code for this CDR3. The chain couples TRBV9 to TRBJ1-6; no firm D call. Germline V lookup: CDR1 SGDLS, CDR2 YYNGEE. The CDR3 has 12 residues. The ends were cut back, 3 bases at V and 9 bases at J, with 7 bases in the middle. The CDR3 DNA is TGTGCCAGCAGCGGTAATGGTTCACCCCTCCACTTT. Protein: CASSGNGSPLHF.

This clone was seen once. The V and J genes are TRBV27 and TRBJ2-7, with TRBD2 identical over 7 bases. After removal of 2 bases from V and 0 bases from J, the junction contained 7 bases not matched to a gene. Germline loops: CDR1 MNHEY, CDR2 SMNVEV (reference sequence). The CDR3 spans 16 residues. DNA for the CDR3: TGTGCCAGCAGTTTAAGCTCGGGGGAGGGCTCCTACGAGCAGTACTTC. Protein: CASSLSSGEGSYEQYF.

V usage is TRBV2 and J usage is TRBJ2-1, with TRBD2 identical over 7 bases. This CDR3 comprises 15 residues. Germline loops: CDR1 SNHLY, CDR2 FYNNEI. V was clipped by 2 bases and J by 6 bases; unmatched bases: 7. The CDR3 here is CASSEWQGGVNEQFF. The DNA for the CDR3 is TGTGCCAGCAGTGAATGGCAGGGAGGGGTCAATGAGCAGTTCTTC. Full variable domain (outside the CDR3, taken from reference TRBV2 and TRBJ2-1): EPEVTQTPSHQVTQMGQEVILRCVPISNHLYFYWYRQILGQKVEFLVSFYNNEISEKSEIFDDQFSVERPDGSNFTLKIRSTKLEDSAMYFCASSEWQGGVNEQFFGPGTRLTVL.

The CDR3, as DNA: TGTGCCAGCAGTGAATCCGGGGGGATTTACGAGCAGTACTTC. Amino acid sequence: CASSESGGIYEQYF. This chain joins TRBV2 and TRBJ2-7; 7 nucleotides align to TRBD2. Germline lookup yields CDR1 SNHLY and CDR2 FYNNEI. With 2 bases clipped from V and 4 bases from J, the junction kept 5 bases outside the gene matches. The CDR3 runs 14 residues. Variable domain in full (rest from reference TRBV2 and TRBJ2-7): EPEVTQTPSHQVTQMGQEVILRCVPISNHLYFYWYRQILGQKVEFLVSFYNNEISEKSEIFDDQFSVERPDGSNFTLKIRSTKLEDSAMYFCASSESGGIYEQYFGPGTRLTVT.

Note on this clone: The sample has other DNA sequences that encode this CDR3 too. This sequence joins TRBV4-2 and TRBJ2-1, with D tentatively TRBD1 or TRBD2 (6 bases each). Looked up from germline, CDR1 is LGHNA and CDR2 is YNFKEQ. Trimming removed 3 bases from V and 10 bases from J, with 7 bases in between. The CDR3 sequence is 11 residues long. The CDR3 region has the DNA TGTGCCAGCAGCCAGGGGGGCGAGCAGTTCTTC. Translated, it gives CASSQGGEQFF.

This clone came up once. The V call is TRBV5-4, the J call TRBJ2-7; 9 bases are a match to TRBD1. V lost 0 bases, J lost 3 bases, and 4 bases stayed unmatched. In germline, CDR1 is SGHNT, CDR2 YYREEE (reference sequence). The CDR3 sequence is 15 residues long. CDR3 DNA sequence: TGTGCCAGCAGCTTGGACACAGGGGGCGGCTACGAGCAGTACTTC. Protein product: CASSLDTGGGYEQYF.

The chain has TRBV6-6 and TRBJ2-5; 11 nucleotides agree with TRBD2. Germline CDR1 is MNHNY and CDR2 is SVGAGI (reference sequence). The CDR3 runs 16 residues. V trimming: 5 bases; J trimming: 1 base; junction bases outside the gene matches: 6. The CDR3 DNA reads as TGTGCCAGCAGTCAAGGACTAGCGGGCCTCCAAGAGACCCAGTACTTC. Translation: CASSQGLAGLQETQYF.